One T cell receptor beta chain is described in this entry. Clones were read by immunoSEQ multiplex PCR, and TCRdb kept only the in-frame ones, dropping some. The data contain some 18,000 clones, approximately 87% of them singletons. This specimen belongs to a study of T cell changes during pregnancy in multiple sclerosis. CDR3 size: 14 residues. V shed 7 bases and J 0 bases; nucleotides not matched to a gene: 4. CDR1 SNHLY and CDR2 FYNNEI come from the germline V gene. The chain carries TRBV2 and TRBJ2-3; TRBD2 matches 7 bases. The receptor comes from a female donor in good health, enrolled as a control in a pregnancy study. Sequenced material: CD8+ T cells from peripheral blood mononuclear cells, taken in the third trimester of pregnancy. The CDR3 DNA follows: TGTGCCAGCACTCGGGGGGACAGCACAGATACGCAGTATTTT. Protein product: CASTRGDSTDTQYF.